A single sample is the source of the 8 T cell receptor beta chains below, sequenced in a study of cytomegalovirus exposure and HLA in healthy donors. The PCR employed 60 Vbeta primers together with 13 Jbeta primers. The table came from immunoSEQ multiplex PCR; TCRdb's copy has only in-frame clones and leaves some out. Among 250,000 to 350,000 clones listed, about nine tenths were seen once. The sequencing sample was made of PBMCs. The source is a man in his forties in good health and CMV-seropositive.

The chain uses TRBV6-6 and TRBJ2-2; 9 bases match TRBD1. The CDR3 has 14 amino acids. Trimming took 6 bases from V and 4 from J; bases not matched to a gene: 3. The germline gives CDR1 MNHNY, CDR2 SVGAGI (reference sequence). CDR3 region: CASSYRGPTGELFF. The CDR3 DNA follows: TGTGCCAGCAGCTACAGGGGGCCCACCGGGGAGCTGTTTTTT.

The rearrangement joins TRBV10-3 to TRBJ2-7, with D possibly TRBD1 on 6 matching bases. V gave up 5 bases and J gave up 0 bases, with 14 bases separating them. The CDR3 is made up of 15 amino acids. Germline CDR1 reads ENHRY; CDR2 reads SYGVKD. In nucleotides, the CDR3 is TGTGCCATCAGTTCCCCGACAGGCCGCTCCTACGAGCAGTACTTC. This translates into CAISSPTGRSYEQYF.

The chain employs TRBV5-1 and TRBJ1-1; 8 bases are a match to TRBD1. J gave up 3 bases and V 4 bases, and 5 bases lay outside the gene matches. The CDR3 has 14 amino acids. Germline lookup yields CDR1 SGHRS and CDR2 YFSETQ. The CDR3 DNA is TGCGCCAGCAGCCAGGACAGGGCGGACACTGAAGCTTTCTTT. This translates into CASSQDRADTEAFF. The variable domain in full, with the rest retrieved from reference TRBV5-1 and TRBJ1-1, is KAGVTQTPRYLIKTRGQQVTLSCSPISGHRSVSWYQQTPGQGLQFLFEYFSETQRNKGNFPGRFSGRQFSNSRSEMNVSTLELGDSALYLCASSQDRADTEAFFGQGTRLTVV.

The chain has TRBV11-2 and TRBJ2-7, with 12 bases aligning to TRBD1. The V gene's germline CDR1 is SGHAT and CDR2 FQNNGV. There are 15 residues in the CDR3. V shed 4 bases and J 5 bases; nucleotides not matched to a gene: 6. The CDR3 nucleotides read TGTGCCAGCAGCTCCGGGACAGGGGGCATTGACGAGCAGTACTTC. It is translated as CASSSGTGGIDEQYF.

DNA for the CDR3: TGCGCCAGCAGCCACGCTAGCGGGAGTTACAATGAGCAGTTCTTC. It yields the protein CASSHASGSYNEQFF. The chain combines TRBV4-1 with TRBJ2-1; 10 bases agree with TRBD2. The trim removed 3 bases at V and 4 bases at J, leaving 3 bases unmatched. Germline assignment: CDR1 MGHRA and CDR2 YSYEKL. The CDR3 extends over 15 amino acids.

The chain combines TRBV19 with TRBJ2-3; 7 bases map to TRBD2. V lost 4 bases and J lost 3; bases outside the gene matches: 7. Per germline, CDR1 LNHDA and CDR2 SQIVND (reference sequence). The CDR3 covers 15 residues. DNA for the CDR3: TGTGCCAGTAGTACCGGACTAGGGATGACAGATACGCAGTATTTT. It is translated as CASSTGLGMTDTQYF.

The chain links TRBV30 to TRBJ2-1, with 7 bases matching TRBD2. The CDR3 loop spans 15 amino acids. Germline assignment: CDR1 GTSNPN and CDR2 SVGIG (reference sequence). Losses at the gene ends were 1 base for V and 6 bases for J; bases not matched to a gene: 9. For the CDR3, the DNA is TGTGCCTGGAGTGCCGGTAGCGGGTCGGGCAATGAGCAGTTCTTC. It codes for CAWSAGSGSGNEQFF.

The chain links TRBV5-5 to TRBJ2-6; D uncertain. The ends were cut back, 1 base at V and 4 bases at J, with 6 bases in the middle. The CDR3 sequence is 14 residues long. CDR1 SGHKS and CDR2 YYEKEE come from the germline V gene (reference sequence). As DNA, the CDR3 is TGTGCCAGCAGCTTGCCTCTAGGGGCCAACGTCCTGACTTTC. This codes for CASSLPLGANVLTF.